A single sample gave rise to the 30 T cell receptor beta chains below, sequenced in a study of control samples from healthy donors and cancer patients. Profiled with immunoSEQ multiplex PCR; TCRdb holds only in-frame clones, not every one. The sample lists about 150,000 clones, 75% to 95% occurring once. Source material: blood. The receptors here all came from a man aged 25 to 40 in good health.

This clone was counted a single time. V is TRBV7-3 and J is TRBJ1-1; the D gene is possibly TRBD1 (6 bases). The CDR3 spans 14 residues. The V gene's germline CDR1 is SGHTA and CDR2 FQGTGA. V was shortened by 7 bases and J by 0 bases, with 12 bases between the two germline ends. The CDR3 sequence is CASTKDSLNTEAFF. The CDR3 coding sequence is TGTGCCAGCACCAAGGACAGCTTGAACACTGAAGCTTTCTTT. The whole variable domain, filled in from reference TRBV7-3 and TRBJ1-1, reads GAGVSQTPSNKVTEKGKYVELRCDPISGHTALYWYRQSLGQGPEFLIYFQGTGAADDSGLPNDRFFAVRPEGSVSTLKIQRTERGDSAVYLCASTKDSLNTEAFFGQGTRLTVV.

The CDR3 DNA reads TGCGCCAGCAGCTTGGGCCCGGGACAGGGTCGAGAAAAACTGTTTTTT. It codes for CASSLGPGQGREKLFF. V gene TRBV5-1 combines with J gene TRBJ1-4, with 9 positions matching TRBD1. The germline CDR1 and CDR2 sequences are SGHRS and YFSETQ. The trim removed 0 bases at V and 8 bases at J, leaving 8 bases unmatched. The CDR3 is made up of 16 amino acids.

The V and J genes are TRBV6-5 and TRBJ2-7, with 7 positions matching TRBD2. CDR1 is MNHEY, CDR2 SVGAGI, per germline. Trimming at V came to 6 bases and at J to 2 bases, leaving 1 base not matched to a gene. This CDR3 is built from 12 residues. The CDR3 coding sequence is TGTGCCAGCAGGGCGGGAGCCTACGAGCAGTACTTC. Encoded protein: CASRAGAYEQYF.

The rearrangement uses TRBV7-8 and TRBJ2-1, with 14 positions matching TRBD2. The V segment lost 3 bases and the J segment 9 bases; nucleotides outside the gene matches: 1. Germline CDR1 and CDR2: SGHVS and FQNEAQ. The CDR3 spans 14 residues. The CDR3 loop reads CASSLGTSGGEQFF. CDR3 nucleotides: TGTGCCAGCAGCTTGGGGACTAGCGGGGGTGAGCAGTTCTTC. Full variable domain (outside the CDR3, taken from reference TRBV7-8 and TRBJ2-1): GAGVSQSPRYKVAKRGQDVALRCDPISGHVSLFWYQQALGQGPEFLTYFQNEAQLDKSGLPSDRFFAERPEGSVSTLKIQRTQQEDSAVYLCASSLGTSGGEQFFGPGTRLTVL.

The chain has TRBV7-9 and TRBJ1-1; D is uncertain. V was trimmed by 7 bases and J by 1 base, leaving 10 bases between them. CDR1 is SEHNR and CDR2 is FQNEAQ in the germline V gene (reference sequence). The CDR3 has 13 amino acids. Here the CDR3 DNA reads TGTGCCAGCATGGAGAACGAGAACACTGAAGCTTTCTTT. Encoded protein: CASMENENTEAFF.

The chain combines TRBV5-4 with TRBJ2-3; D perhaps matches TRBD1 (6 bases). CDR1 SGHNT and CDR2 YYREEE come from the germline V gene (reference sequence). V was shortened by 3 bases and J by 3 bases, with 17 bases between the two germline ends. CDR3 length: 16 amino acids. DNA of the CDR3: TGTGCCAGCAGCTCCCGGGACACTCTTCGGACAGATACGCAGTATTTT. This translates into CASSSRDTLRTDTQYF.

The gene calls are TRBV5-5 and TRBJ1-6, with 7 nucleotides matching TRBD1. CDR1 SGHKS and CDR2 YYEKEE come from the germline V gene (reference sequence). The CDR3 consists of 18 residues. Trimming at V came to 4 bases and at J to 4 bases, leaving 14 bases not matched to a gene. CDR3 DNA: TGTGCCAGCAGCCCGGGACAGCCGACAACACTTTATAATTCACCCCTCCACTTT. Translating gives CASSPGQPTTLYNSPLHF.

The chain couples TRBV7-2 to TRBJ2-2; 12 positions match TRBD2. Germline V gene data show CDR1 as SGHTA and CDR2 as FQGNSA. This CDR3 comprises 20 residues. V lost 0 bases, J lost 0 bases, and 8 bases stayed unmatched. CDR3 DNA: TGTGCCAGCAGCTTAGCCCTTGGACTAGCGGGGCTTACGAACACCGGGGAGCTGTTTTTT. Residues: CASSLALGLAGLTNTGELFF. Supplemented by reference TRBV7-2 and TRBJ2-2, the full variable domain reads GAGVSQSPSNKVTEKGKDVELRCDPISGHTALYWYRQSLGQGLEFLIYFQGNSAPDKSGLPSDRFSAERTGGSVSTLTIQRTQQEDSAVYLCASSLALGLAGLTNTGELFFGEGSRLTVL.

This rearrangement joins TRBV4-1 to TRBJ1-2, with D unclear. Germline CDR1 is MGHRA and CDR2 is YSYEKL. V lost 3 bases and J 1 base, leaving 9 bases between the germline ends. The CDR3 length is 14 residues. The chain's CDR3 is CASSHGRVNYGYTF. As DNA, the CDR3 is TGCGCCAGCAGCCATGGGAGGGTTAACTATGGCTACACCTTC.

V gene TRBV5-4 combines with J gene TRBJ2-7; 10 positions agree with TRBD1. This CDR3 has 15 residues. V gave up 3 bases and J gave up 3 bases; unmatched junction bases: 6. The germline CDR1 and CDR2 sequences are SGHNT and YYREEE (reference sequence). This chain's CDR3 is CASSSSDRGGYEQYF. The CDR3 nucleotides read TGTGCCAGCAGCTCCTCGGACAGGGGGGGCTACGAGCAGTACTTC.

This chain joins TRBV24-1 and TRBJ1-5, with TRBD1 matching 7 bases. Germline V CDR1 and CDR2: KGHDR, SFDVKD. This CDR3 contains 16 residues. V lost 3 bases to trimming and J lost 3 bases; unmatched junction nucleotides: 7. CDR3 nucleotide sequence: TGTGCCACCAGTGATCGAGGGACAGTCTTCAATCAGCCCCAGCATTTT. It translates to CATSDRGTVFNQPQHF.

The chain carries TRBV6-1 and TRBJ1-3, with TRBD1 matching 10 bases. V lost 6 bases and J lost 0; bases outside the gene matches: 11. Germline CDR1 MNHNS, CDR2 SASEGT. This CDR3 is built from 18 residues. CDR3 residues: CASSERGGQGNSGNTIYF. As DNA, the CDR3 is TGTGCCAGCAGCGAAAGGGGGGGACAGGGGAACTCTGGAAACACCATATATTTT.

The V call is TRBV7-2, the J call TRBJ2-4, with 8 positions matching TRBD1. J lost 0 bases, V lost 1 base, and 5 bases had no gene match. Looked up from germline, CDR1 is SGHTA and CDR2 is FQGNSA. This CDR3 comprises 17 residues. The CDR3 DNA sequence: TGTGCCAGCAGCTTAGGGTATACAGGGGGAGCCAAAAACATTCAGTACTTC. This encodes CASSLGYTGGAKNIQYF.

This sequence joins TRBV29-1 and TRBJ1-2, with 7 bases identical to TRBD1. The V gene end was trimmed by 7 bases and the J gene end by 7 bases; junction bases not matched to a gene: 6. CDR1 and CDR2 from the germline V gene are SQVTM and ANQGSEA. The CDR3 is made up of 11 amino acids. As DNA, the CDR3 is TGCAGCGACCACAGGGGACGTGGCTACACCTTC. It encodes CSDHRGRGYTF.

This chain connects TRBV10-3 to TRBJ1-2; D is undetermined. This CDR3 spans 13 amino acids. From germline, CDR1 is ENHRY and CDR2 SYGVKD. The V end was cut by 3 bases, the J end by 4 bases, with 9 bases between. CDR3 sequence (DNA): TGTGCCATCAGTGATTACGGCTCCTATGGCTACACCTTC. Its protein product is CAISDYGSYGYTF.

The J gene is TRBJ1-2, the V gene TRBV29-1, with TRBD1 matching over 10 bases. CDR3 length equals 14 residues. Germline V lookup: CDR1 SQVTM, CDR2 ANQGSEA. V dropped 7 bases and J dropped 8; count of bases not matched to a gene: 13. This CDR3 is CSAHPPGTGAGYTF. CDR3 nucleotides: TGCAGCGCCCATCCACCGGGGACAGGGGCGGGCTACACCTTC.

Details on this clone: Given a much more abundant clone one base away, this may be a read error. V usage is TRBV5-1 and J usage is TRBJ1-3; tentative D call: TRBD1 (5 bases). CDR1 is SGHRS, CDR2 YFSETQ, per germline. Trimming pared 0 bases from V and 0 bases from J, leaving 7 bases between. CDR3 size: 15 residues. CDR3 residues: CASSLAGGSGNTIYF. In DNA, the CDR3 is TGCGCCAGCAGCTTGGCGGGGGGCTCTGGAAACACCATATATTTT.

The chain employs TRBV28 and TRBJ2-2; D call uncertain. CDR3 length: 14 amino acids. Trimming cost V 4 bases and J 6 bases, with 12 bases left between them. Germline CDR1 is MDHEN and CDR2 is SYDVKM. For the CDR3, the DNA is TGTGCCAGCAGTTCCTCAGTTGAACCCGGGGAGCTGTTTTTT. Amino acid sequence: CASSSSVEPGELFF.

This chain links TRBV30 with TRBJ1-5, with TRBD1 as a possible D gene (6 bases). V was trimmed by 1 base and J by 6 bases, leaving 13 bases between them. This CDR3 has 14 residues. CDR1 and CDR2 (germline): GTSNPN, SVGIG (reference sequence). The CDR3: CAWSGGRGRQPQHF. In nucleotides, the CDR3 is TGTGCCTGGAGTGGAGGCAGGGGCCGTCAGCCCCAGCATTTT.

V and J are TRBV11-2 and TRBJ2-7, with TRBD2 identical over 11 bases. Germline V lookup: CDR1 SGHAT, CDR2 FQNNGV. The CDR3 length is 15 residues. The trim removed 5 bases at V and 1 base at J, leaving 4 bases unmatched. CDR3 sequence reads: CASSVTSGRSYEQYF. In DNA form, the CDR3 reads TGTGCCAGCAGCGTTACTAGCGGGAGATCCTACGAGCAGTACTTC.

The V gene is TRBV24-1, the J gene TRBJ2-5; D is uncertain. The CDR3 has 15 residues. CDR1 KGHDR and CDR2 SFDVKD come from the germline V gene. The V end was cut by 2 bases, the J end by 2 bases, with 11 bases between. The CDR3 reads CATSDSDLGQETQYF. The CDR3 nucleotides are TGTGCCACCAGTGATTCGGACCTAGGGCAAGAGACCCAGTACTTC.

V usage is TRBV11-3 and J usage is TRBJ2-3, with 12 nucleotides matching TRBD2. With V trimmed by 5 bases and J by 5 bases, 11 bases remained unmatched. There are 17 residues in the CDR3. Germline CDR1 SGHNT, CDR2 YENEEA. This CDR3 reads CASSPGGLAGALDTQYF. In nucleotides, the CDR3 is TGTGCCAGCAGCCCTGGGGGACTAGCGGGTGCCTTAGATACGCAGTATTTT.

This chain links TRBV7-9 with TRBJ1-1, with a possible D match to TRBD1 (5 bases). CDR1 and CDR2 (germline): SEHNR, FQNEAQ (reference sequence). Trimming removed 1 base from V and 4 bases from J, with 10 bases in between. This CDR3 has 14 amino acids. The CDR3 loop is CASSLGWGITEAFF. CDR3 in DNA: TGTGCCAGCAGCTTAGGTTGGGGGATCACTGAAGCTTTCTTT.

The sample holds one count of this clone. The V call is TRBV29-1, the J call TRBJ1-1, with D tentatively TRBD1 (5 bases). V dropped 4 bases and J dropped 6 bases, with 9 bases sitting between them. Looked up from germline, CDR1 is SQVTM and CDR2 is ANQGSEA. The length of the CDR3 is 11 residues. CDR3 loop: CSVVWGAEAFF. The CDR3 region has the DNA TGCAGCGTTGTGTGGGGGGCTGAAGCTTTCTTT.

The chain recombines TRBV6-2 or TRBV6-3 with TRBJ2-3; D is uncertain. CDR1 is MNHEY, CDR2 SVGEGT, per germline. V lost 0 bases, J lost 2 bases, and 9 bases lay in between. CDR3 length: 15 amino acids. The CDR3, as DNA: TGTGCCAGCAGTTACTCGGTCGGGTTCACAGATACGCAGTATTTT. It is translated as CASSYSVGFTDTQYF.

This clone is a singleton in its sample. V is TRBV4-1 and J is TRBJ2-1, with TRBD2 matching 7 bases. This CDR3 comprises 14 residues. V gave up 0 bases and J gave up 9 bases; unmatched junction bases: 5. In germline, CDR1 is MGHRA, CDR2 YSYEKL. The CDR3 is CASSQEGSGVEQFF. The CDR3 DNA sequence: TGCGCCAGCAGCCAAGAGGGAAGCGGGGTTGAGCAGTTCTTC.

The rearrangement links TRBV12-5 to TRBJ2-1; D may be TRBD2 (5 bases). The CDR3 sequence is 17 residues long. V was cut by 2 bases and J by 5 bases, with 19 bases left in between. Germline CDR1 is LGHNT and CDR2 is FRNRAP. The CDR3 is CASGLLMSGPGDNEQFF. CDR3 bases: TGTGCTAGTGGTTTGTTAATGTCCGGGCCCGGGGACAATGAGCAGTTCTTC.

The CDR3 region is CASSFLFRVDHEQFF. DNA of the CDR3: TGTGCCAGCAGCTTTCTCTTCAGGGTGGATCATGAGCAGTTCTTC. The chain has TRBV5-5 and TRBJ2-1; maybe TRBD1 (5 bases). The germline V gene has CDR1 SGHKS and CDR2 YYEKEE (reference sequence). CDR3 length: 15 amino acids. Trimming pared 2 bases from V and 8 bases from J, leaving 17 bases between.

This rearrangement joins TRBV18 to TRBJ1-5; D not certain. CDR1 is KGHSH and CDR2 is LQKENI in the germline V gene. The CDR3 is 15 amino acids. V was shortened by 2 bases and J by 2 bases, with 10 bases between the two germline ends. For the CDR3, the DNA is TGTGCCAGCTCACCAGAGGGTGGGGGCAATCAGCCCCAGCATTTT. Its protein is CASSPEGGGNQPQHF.

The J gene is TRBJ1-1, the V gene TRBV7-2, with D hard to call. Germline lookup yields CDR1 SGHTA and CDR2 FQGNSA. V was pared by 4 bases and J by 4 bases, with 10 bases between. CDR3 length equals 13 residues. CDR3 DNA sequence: TGTGCCAGCAGCTCGACGCAGGCCACTGAAGCTTTCTTT. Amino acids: CASSSTQATEAFF.